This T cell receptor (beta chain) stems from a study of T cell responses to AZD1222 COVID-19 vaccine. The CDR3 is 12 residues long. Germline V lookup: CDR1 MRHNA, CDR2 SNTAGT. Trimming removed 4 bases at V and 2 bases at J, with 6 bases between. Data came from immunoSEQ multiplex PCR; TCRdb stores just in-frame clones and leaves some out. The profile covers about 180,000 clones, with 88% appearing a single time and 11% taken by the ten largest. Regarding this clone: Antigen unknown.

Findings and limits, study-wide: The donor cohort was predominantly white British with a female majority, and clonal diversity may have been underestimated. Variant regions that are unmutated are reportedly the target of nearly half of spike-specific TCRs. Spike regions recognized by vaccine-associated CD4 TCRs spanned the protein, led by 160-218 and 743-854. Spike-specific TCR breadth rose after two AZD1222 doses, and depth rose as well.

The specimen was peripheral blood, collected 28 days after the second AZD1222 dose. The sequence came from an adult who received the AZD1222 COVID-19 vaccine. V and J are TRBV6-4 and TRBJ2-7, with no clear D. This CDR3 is CASSVRAYEQYF. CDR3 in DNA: TGTGCCAGCAGTGTCCGAGCCTACGAGCAGTACTTC.